These 25 T cell receptor beta chains were all obtained from the same sample, sequenced in a study of blood T cells in healthy people across ages. A second about 6 to 12 cycle PCR used barcoded and J-beta primers. From the 5' RACE reads, TCRdb called clonotypes with MiXCR, one entry per CDR3 protein. Here the sample spans nearly 800,000 distinct CDR3 sequences, 20% to 30% being singletons. These data also featured in a second study, about T cells of mothers and their children.

Sequenced sample: blood. These receptors came from a boy between 10 and 17 years old in good health.

This clonotype showed up just a few times. The chain links TRBV5-6 to TRBJ2-7, with D perhaps TRBD1 (6 bases). The V gene lost 0 bases and the J gene lost 2 bases, with 12 bases spanning the gap. The CDR3 has 15 amino acids. Germline V gene lookup returns CDR1 SGHDT and CDR2 YYEEEE. The CDR3 sequence is CASSLAGTPTYEQYF. The CDR3 nucleotides read TGTGCCAGCAGCTTGGCCGGGACACCGACCTACGAGCAGTACTTC.

To note about this clonotype: Likely a read error: the CDR3 ends without its conserved phenylalanine or tryptophan. Because the CDR3's place on the DNA is in doubt, the DNA is left out and the CDR3 is given as listed by TCRdb. The chain recombines TRBV7-2 with TRBJ2-1; no DNA check was done on the table's D call, TRBD2. Germline lookup yields CDR1 SGHTA and CDR2 FQGNSA. The CDR3 has 13 residues if both end residues are counted. Here the CDR3 reads CASSGYQGGTLGV.

This clonotype was seen only once. V and J are TRBV18 and TRBJ2-7; the match to TRBD1 covers 10 bases. This CDR3 is built from 14 residues. Germline assignment: CDR1 KGHSH and CDR2 LQKENI. J was trimmed by 6 bases and V by 6 bases; bases with no gene match: 8. For the CDR3, the DNA is TGTGCCAGCTCCCCCGGGACAGGGGAGGGCGAGCAGTACTTC. This encodes CASSPGTGEGEQYF.

The V call is TRBV15, the J call TRBJ2-5; D is possibly TRBD1 or TRBD2 (5 bases each). The J call may be faulty, since TRBJ2-1 better matches the DNA end. Germline values: CDR1 LNHNV, CDR2 YYDKDF (reference sequence). CDR3 length: 12 amino acids. CDR3 in DNA: TGTGCCACCAGCCTACTAGGGGATGAGCAGTTCTTC. This encodes CATSLLGDEQFF.

V usage is TRBV6-2 or TRBV6-3 and J usage is TRBJ2-1; D gene uncertain. The J call may be incorrect, as the DNA end agrees better with TRBJ2-7. Germline V gene data show CDR1 as MNHEY and CDR2 as SVGEGT. The CDR3 length is 12 residues. This chain's CDR3 is CASSYRTGEQYF. DNA for the CDR3: TGTGCCAGCAGTTACCGGACCGGCGAGCAGTACTTC.

The rearrangement links TRBV4-1 to TRBJ2-5, with 11 bases aligning to TRBD2. CDR1 and CDR2 (germline): MGHRA, YSYEKL. The CDR3 sequence is 15 residues long. With V trimmed by 1 base and J by 5 bases, 3 bases remained unmatched. The CDR3 nucleotides read TGCGCCAGCAGCCAAGCGACTAGCGGGATGGAGACCCAGTACTTC. This sequence encodes CASSQATSGMETQYF.

This chain uses TRBV5-5 with TRBJ2-7; D perhaps matches TRBD1 (5 bases). The CDR3 loop spans 15 amino acids. The V gene's germline CDR1 is SGHKS and CDR2 YYEKEE (reference sequence). V lost 0 bases, J lost 2 bases, and 12 bases lay in between. CDR3 in DNA: TGTGCCAGCAGCTTGGGAAGGGGTCTTCCCTACGAGCAGTACTTC. The encoded protein is CASSLGRGLPYEQYF.

This clonotype was found a few times. This chain links TRBV29-1 with TRBJ1-2; tentative D call: TRBD1 (6 bases). The CDR3 totals 13 residues. Trimming pared 6 bases from V and 3 bases from J, leaving 14 bases between. Germline V CDR1 and CDR2: SQVTM, ANQGSEA. The CDR3 nucleotides read TGCAGCGTGTCGGACAGCGATTACTATGGCTACACCTTC. This translates into CSVSDSDYYGYTF.

The rearrangement links TRBV5-1 to TRBJ2-7; TRBD1 matches at 9 bases. CDR1 and CDR2 (germline): SGHRS, YFSETQ. The CDR3 extends over 14 amino acids. The V gene end was trimmed by 4 bases and the J gene end by 6 bases; junction bases not matched to a gene: 8. CDR3 in amino acids: CASSETGTGIEQYF. For the CDR3, the DNA is TGCGCCAGCAGCGAAACCGGGACAGGGATCGAGCAGTACTTC.

J is TRBJ1-4 and V is TRBV20-1, with a possible D match to TRBD1 (5 bases). The germline CDR1 and CDR2 sequences are DFQATT and SNEGSKA (reference sequence). The CDR3 consists of 16 residues. Trimming left V 1 base short and J 0 bases short, with 12 bases between. DNA of the CDR3: TGCAGTGCTAGAGGACAGACGGCTTCAACTAATGAAAAACTGTTTTTT. This sequence encodes CSARGQTASTNEKLFF.

At least ten counts were recorded for this clonotype. The chain is built from TRBV7-9 and TRBJ2-7, with D unclear. The germline gives CDR1 SEHNR, CDR2 FQNEAQ (reference sequence). V was pared by 9 bases and J by 2 bases, with 8 bases between. The CDR3 totals 11 residues. Here the CDR3 reads CASTDTYEQYF. The CDR3 DNA follows: TGTGCCAGTACGGATACCTACGAGCAGTACTTC. Looking up the rest from reference TRBV7-9 and TRBJ2-7 gives the full variable domain: DTGVSQNPRHKITKRGQNVTFRCDPISEHNRLYWYRQTLGQGPEFLTYFQNEAQLEKSRLLSDRFSAERPKGSFSTLEIQRTEQGDSAMYLCASTDTYEQYFGPGTRLTVT.

In this sample, this clonotype turned up a few times. The chain links TRBV20-1 to TRBJ1-3, with 7 bases fitting TRBD1. Germline CDR1 and CDR2: DFQATT and SNEGSKA (reference sequence). V was pared by 3 bases and J by 3 bases, with 5 bases of the junction left unmatched. There are 14 residues in the CDR3. The CDR3 reads CSASPDRVGNTIYF. The CDR3 DNA sequence: TGCAGTGCTAGCCCCGACAGGGTTGGAAACACCATATATTTT.

This sequence joins TRBV29-1 and TRBJ2-5, with a tentative D call TRBD2 (5 bases). The end of the DNA fits TRBJ2-7 better, so the J call may be wrong. The CDR3 contains 13 residues. Germline V gene lookup returns CDR1 SQVTM and CDR2 ANQGSEA. CDR3 sequence: CSVRSGSGYEQYF. The CDR3 coding sequence is TGCAGCGTCCGCAGCGGTTCTGGGTACGAGCAGTACTTC.

The table lists this clonotype with a few counts. The rearrangement uses TRBV27 and TRBJ1-3, with TRBD1 matching 8 bases. From germline, CDR1 is MNHEY and CDR2 SMNVEV (reference sequence). CDR3 length: 15 amino acids. The trim removed 3 bases at V and 8 bases at J, leaving 9 bases unmatched. The CDR3 spells CASSLGRTGSDTIYF. The CDR3 DNA is TGTGCCAGCAGTTTGGGGAGGACAGGGTCGGACACCATATATTTT.

This chain connects TRBV4-3 to TRBJ1-1, with TRBD1 matching 12 bases. The CDR3 is 16 residues long. J gave up 10 bases and V 0 bases, and 9 bases lay outside the gene matches. Germline V gene sequence: CDR1 LGHNA, CDR2 YSLEER. CDR3 loop: CASSQDPSGTGGRAFF. In nucleotides, the CDR3 is TGCGCCAGCAGCCAAGACCCAAGCGGGACAGGGGGCCGAGCTTTCTTT.

This chain joins TRBV4-1 and TRBJ2-3; 8 bases match TRBD2. V gave up 6 bases and J gave up 5 bases; unmatched junction bases: 7. There are 14 residues in the CDR3. Per the germline V gene, CDR1 is MGHRA and CDR2 is YSYEKL. The DNA for the CDR3 is TGCGCCAGCAGACCAGCGGGAGCGGTAGATACGCAGTATTTT. Its translation: CASRPAGAVDTQYF.

This rearrangement joins TRBV12-3 or TRBV12-4 to TRBJ2-5; D unclear. V gave up 2 bases and J gave up 4 bases, with 11 bases separating them. This CDR3 contains 14 residues. The DNA for the CDR3 is TGTGCCAGCAGTTTATCGGGTTTTGTAGAGACCCAGTACTTC. It translates to CASSLSGFVETQYF.

CDR3 sequence: CASSQRAGTSRQETQYF. DNA of the CDR3: TGTGCCAGCAGCCAAAGGGCGGGGACTAGCCGCCAAGAGACCCAGTACTTC. V is TRBV3-1 and J is TRBJ2-5, with 9 bases lining up with TRBD2. The V and J ends lost 2 bases and 1 base, in that order; junction bases with no gene match: 8. The CDR3 spans 17 residues. The germline V gene has CDR1 LGHDT and CDR2 YNNKEL (reference sequence).

The J gene is TRBJ1-6, the V gene TRBV9; TRBD1 matches at 8 bases. This CDR3 has 16 amino acids. Germline trimming cut 5 bases from V and 9 bases from J; bases unmatched to any gene: 13. CDR1 SGDLS and CDR2 YYNGEE come from the germline V gene. The CDR3 region has the DNA TGTGCCAGCAGTTATAACGCCGGGCAGGGGGCTTCACCCCTCCACTTT. It translates to CASSYNAGQGASPLHF.

This chain uses TRBV7-9 with TRBJ2-7; TRBD1 is a possible D gene (6 bases). The CDR3 extends over 14 amino acids. Per germline, CDR1 SEHNR and CDR2 FQNEAQ (reference sequence). Trimming stripped 5 bases from V and 2 bases from J, with 13 bases between. The CDR3: CASSETGFAYEQYF. As DNA, the CDR3 is TGTGCCAGCAGCGAAACAGGGTTCGCCTACGAGCAGTACTTC.

This clonotype was detected many times. The chain uses TRBV12-3 or TRBV12-4 and TRBJ2-5, with a tentative D call TRBD2 (6 bases). This CDR3 is built from 15 residues. V lost 2 bases and J 3 bases, leaving 13 bases between the germline ends. In DNA form, the CDR3 reads TGTGCCAGCAGTTTAAGGGGAGGCGGGGAAGAGACCCAGTACTTC. This encodes CASSLRGGGEETQYF.

Comments on this clonotype: With a much larger clone just one base away, this may be a read error. The chain combines TRBV7-8 with TRBJ2-6; TRBD2 might be the D (6 bases). Trimming took off 7 bases at V and 2 bases at J, with 15 bases between the two ends. This CDR3 is built from 16 residues. Germline values: CDR1 SGHVS, CDR2 FQNEAQ. The CDR3 nucleotides are TGTGCCAGCAACAGCCCTGGCGGGGCTGGGGCCAACGTCCTGACTTTC. It encodes CASNSPGGAGANVLTF.

This chain's CDR3 is CALIDRGWTQYF. The CDR3 bases are TGTGCCTTAATTGACAGGGGATGGACCCAGTACTTC. The chain links TRBV30 to TRBJ2-5; 8 bases map to TRBD1. CDR3 size: 12 residues. In germline, CDR1 is GTSNPN, CDR2 SVGIG (reference sequence). Unmatched junction bases numbered 8, after V lost 7 bases and J lost 7 bases.

In its sample, this clonotype was seen a few times. This rearrangement joins TRBV4-3 to TRBJ1-2, with TRBD1 matching 7 bases. J gave up 7 bases and V 2 bases, and 7 bases lay outside the gene matches. Germline lookup yields CDR1 LGHNA and CDR2 YSLEER. There are 14 residues in the CDR3. The DNA for the CDR3 is TGCGCCAGCAGCCAACCCGGACAGGAGGCTGGCTACACCTTC. It specifies CASSQPGQEAGYTF.

With regard to this clonotype: The DNA is omitted, as the CDR3 cannot be located on it reliably, and the CDR3 follows TCRdb's listing. The J gene is TRBJ2-7, the V gene TRBV5-5. Germline loops: CDR1 SGHKS, CDR2 YYEKEE (reference sequence). From its first to its last residue, the CDR3 has 15 amino acids. This CDR3 is CASSFGPGETYEQYF.